This is a list of T cell receptor beta chains from one sample in a study of T cell responses to AZD1222 COVID-19 vaccine. The data were produced by immunoSEQ multiplex PCR, yet TCRdb's version contains in-frame clones alone and is incomplete. The table shows some 170,000 clones, with around nine tenths occurring only once. Sample: peripheral blood, taken on day 0 of AZD1222 vaccination. The receptors originated from an adult in good health. CDR3s include the opening cysteine and the closing phenylalanine or tryptophan. A D gene is named only where the DNA matches it firmly. Clone size is given for some rows only: seen once, a few or many times, or a class if the clone is expanded.

TGTGCCAGCAGTGAAGAGGGACAGGGAACCACTGAAGCTTTCTTT	CASSEEGQGTTEAFF	-	TRBD1	TRBV25-1	TRBJ1-1
TGTGCCAGCAGTCGCGAGGCGGGAATTCCTGGGGCCAACGTCCTGACTTTC	CASSREAGIPGANVLTF	-	-	TRBV6-6	TRBJ2-6
TGCAGCGTTGGAGGTTGGGGCTCGGGGCACACCGGGGAGCTGTTTTTT	CSVGGWGSGHTGELFF	-	-	TRBV29-1	TRBJ2-2
TGTGCCAGCACCGCCAGCCTCGCCTATGGCTACACCTTC	CASTASLAYGYTF	-	-	TRBV6-5	TRBJ1-2
TGTGCCAGCAGCTCACCGGGGGGTCTTGGCTACACCTTC	CASSSPGGLGYTF	few	-	TRBV11-2	TRBJ1-2
TGTGCCAGCAGCCTAGGTGGTTCTAATTCACCCCTCCACTTT	CASSLGGSNSPLHF	-	-	TRBV7-8	TRBJ1-6
TGTGCCAGCAGCTGGGGACAGGGGGCCGCCTACGAGCAGTACTTC	CASSWGQGAAYEQYF	-	TRBD1	TRBV5-5	TRBJ2-7
TGCGCCAGCAGCTTGGGCCAGGGGGAAGGCTACACCTTC	CASSLGQGEGYTF	-	TRBD1	TRBV5-1	TRBJ1-2
TGTGCCAGCAGCTTGGTTGTGGACAGGGGAAAGTATGGCTACACCTTC	CASSLVVDRGKYGYTF	-	TRBD1	TRBV5-6	TRBJ1-2
TGTGCCAGCATCCTTGACAGGGGGGGTGAAAAACTGTTTTTT	CASILDRGGEKLFF	-	TRBD1	TRBV6-5	TRBJ1-4
TGCAGCGGACAGGGGGTGAACACCGGGGAGCTGTTTTTT	CSGQGVNTGELFF	-	TRBD1	TRBV29-1	TRBJ2-2
TGTGCCAGCAGTTACTCGTTGACAGAGCAGTACTTC	CASSYSLTEQYF	-	-	TRBV6-6	TRBJ2-7
TGTGCCTGGAGTGTAGCGGGAGCGTACCAAGAGACCCAGTACTTC	CAWSVAGAYQETQYF	few	TRBD2	TRBV30	TRBJ2-5
TGTGCCAGCAGTTTCCCGACTAGCGGGATAACCTACGAGCAGTACTTC	CASSFPTSGITYEQYF	-	TRBD2	TRBV5-5	TRBJ2-7
TGTGCCAGCAGTGAAGCCGGGGGGGCGGGGGGGGAGACCCAGTACTTC	CASSEAGGAGGETQYF	-	TRBD2	TRBV6-1	TRBJ2-5
TGTGCCAGTAGTTCTCTCAGGGGGACTGAAGCTTTCTTT	CASSSLRGTEAFF	-	TRBD1	TRBV19	TRBJ1-1
TGTGCCAGCAGCTTCGGAGGCCGGGAGCAGTACTTC	CASSFGGREQYF	-	-	TRBV5-6	TRBJ2-7
TGTGCCAGCAGCCAATCGACAGGGGGCTGGACTGAAGCTTTCTTT	CASSQSTGGWTEAFF	-	TRBD1	TRBV16	TRBJ1-1
TGTGCCAGCAGTTCGTACAGGGACTCTGAAGCTTTCTTT	CASSSYRDSEAFF	-	-	TRBV6-5	TRBJ1-1
TGTGCCAGCAGCGATACCGCAGGGACTAACTATGGCTACACCTTC	CASSDTAGTNYGYTF	-	-	TRBV4-2	TRBJ1-2
TGCGCCAGCTCGTCCGGGACTAGGTTTCGCAATGAGCAGTTCTTC	CASSSGTRFRNEQFF	-	TRBD2	TRBV10-2	TRBJ2-1
TGTGCCAACAGTTACGGCGGGAACTCCTACAATGAGCAGTTCTTC	CANSYGGNSYNEQFF	-	-	TRBV6-5	TRBJ2-1
TGTGCCAGCATGACAGATAGCAATCAGCCCCAGCATTTT	CASMTDSNQPQHF	-	-	TRBV2	TRBJ1-5
TGTGCCAGCAGTGAGCGCAGGCGGGAGACCCAGTACTTC	CASSERRRETQYF	-	-	TRBV6-1	TRBJ2-5
TGTGCCAGCAGTACCCACCGGGATCAGCCCCAGCATTTT	CASSTHRDQPQHF	-	-	TRBV6-5	TRBJ1-5
TGTGCCAGTAGTATAGGGTCAACTAACACTGAAGCTTTCTTT	CASSIGSTNTEAFF	-	-	TRBV19	TRBJ1-1
TGCGCCAGCAGCTTGGTGGCTAGCGGGAGAGGAGGGGAGCTGTTTTTT	CASSLVASGRGGELFF	-	TRBD2	TRBV5-1	TRBJ2-2
TGTGCCTGGAGTGTCGGACAGGGGAGAAACGAGCAGTACTTC	CAWSVGQGRNEQYF	-	TRBD1	TRBV30	TRBJ2-7
TGTGCCAGCAGCCCCCACGGCGAGACCCAGTACTTC	CASSPHGETQYF	-	-	TRBV7-9	TRBJ2-5
TGTGCCAGCAGCCAGGGTCCTGGGACCCAGTACTTC	CASSQGPGTQYF	once	-	TRBV3-1/TRBV3-2	TRBJ2-5